This T cell receptor (beta chain) derives from a study of blood T cells in healthy people across ages. This clonotype was observed a few times. Its antigen is still unknown. CDR3 length equals 14 residues. Trimming removed 5 bases from V and 4 bases from J, with 12 bases in between. Study findings and constraints: Higher diversity and more naive CD4+ cells were features of long-lived donors, compared to aged donors. With age, beta diversity per million T cells declined roughly linearly, significantly by approximately 40. A strong correlation was seen between TCR beta diversity and naive T cell percentage.

Alongside a J-beta primer mix, a sample-barcoded 5' primer served in a second PCR lasting roughly 6 to 12 cycles. TCRdb passed the 5' RACE reads through MiXCR, listing each CDR3 protein once. The sample includes roughly 790,000 distinct CDR3 sequences, roughly 47% seen only once; the top ten take more than 20%. The sequence was collected from an older woman in good health. Source material: blood. This rearrangement joins TRBV12-3 or TRBV12-4 to TRBJ2-1; D might be TRBD1 (6 bases). DNA of the CDR3: TGTGCCAGCAGTGCCAGGGGAACATACAATGAGCAGTTCTTC. Translating it yields CASSARGTYNEQFF.